The next 17 T cell receptor beta chains were all read from a single sample in a study of Graves' ophthalmopathy and Graves' hyperthyroidism. Using RNA transcripts, the TCR beta CDR3 regions were amplified. Second-round multiplex PCR followed a first-round RT-PCR using HTBI primers. TCRdb reprocessed the multiplex PCR reads with MiXCR, giving one entry per CDR3 protein. Among 600,000 to 950,000 distinct CDR3 sequences listed, roughly 40% were seen once. The sample comprised peripheral blood. All receptors derive from an adult man with Graves' ophthalmopathy.

The chain joins TRBV7-2 to TRBJ1-2; 11 nucleotides align to TRBD1. Germline CDR1 and CDR2: SGHTA and FQGNSA. V was pared by 5 bases and J by 6 bases, with 11 bases of the junction left unmatched. The CDR3 covers 16 residues. The CDR3 loop reads CASSVGQGARGDGYTF. CDR3 sequence (DNA): TGTGCCAGCAGCGTTGGACAGGGGGCGCGGGGGGATGGCTACACCTTC.

This sequence joins TRBV4-2 and TRBJ2-5, with D tentatively TRBD2 (5 bases). Trimming removed 11 bases at V and 1 base at J, with 14 bases between. The CDR3 loop spans 13 amino acids. Germline-derived CDR1 and CDR2 are LGHNA and YNFKEQ. The CDR3: CAWSGLLQETQYF. The CDR3 DNA reads TGTGCCTGGAGCGGACTCCTCCAAGAGACCCAGTACTTC.

This clonotype is a singleton in its sample. Here the CDR3 DNA reads TGCGCCAGCAGCCGTACCGGGACAACCGAGCTCGGCTACGAGCAGTACTTC. This gives the protein CASSRTGTTELGYEQYF. The J gene is TRBJ2-7, the V gene TRBV5-1; possibly TRBD1 for D (6 bases). V lost 4 bases to trimming and J lost 3 bases, with 23 bases between them. There are 17 residues in the CDR3. CDR1 and CDR2 from the germline V gene are SGHRS and YFSETQ.

The V and J genes are TRBV7-6 and TRBJ2-7; 16 bases match TRBD2. CDR1 is SGHVS, CDR2 FNYEAQ, per germline. This CDR3 has 19 residues. V lost 3 bases and J lost 2; bases outside the gene matches: 10. DNA for the CDR3: TGTGCCAGCAGCTTCCTTGCGGGACTAGCGGGAGGGACAACCTACGAGCAGTACTTC. Its translation: CASSFLAGLAGGTTYEQYF.

V is TRBV20-1 and J is TRBJ2-3; D may be TRBD1 (5 bases). Looked up from germline, CDR1 is DFQATT and CDR2 is SNEGSKA (reference sequence). The CDR3 extends over 14 amino acids. The V end was cut by 0 bases, the J end by 4 bases, with 11 bases between. The CDR3 sequence is CSARDLQGSDTQYF. For the CDR3, the DNA is TGCAGTGCTAGAGATCTTCAGGGATCAGATACGCAGTATTTT.

Remarks on this clonotype: At one end, the junction sequence differs from germline, possibly due to a read error. The chain recombines TRBV10-2 with TRBJ1-2; weak D call: TRBD1 (6 bases). The CDR3 runs to 11 residues. Germline CDR1 reads WSHSY; CDR2 reads SAAADI. CDR3: CASRKGRGRQF. The CDR3 DNA follows: TGCGCCAGCAGGAAGGGCAGGGGAAGACAGTTC.

This chain uses TRBV9 with TRBJ1-6; perhaps TRBD1 as D (5 bases). The CDR3 covers 16 residues. The V gene's germline CDR1 is SGDLS and CDR2 YYNGEE. Between the trimmed V and J ends, which lost 5 bases and 8 bases, there was a span of 20 bases. DNA for the CDR3: TGTGCCAGCAGTTACTCGGCGGGGGAATGGTATTCACCCCTCCACTTT. Amino acids: CASSYSAGEWYSPLHF.

This clonotype was recorded many times. This sequence joins TRBV29-1 and TRBJ1-4, with a tentative D call TRBD1 (6 bases). Germline V gives CDR1 SQVTM, CDR2 ANQGSEA. CDR3 length: 14 amino acids. V lost 3 bases to trimming and J lost 7 bases, with 15 bases between them. This chain's CDR3 is CSVDFLQGGEKLFF. In DNA form, the CDR3 reads TGCAGCGTTGATTTCCTCCAAGGGGGTGAAAAACTGTTTTTT.

The V call is TRBV18, the J call TRBJ1-2; D is ambiguous. The germline gives CDR1 KGHSH, CDR2 LQKENI. The ends were cut back, 2 bases at V and 10 bases at J, with 11 bases in the middle. This CDR3 has 12 residues. This CDR3 reads CASSPGGGPYTF. For the CDR3, the DNA is TGTGCCAGCTCACCAGGTGGAGGGCCCTACACCTTC. The entire variable domain, with the rest obtained from reference TRBV18 and TRBJ1-2, is as follows: NAGVMQNPRHLVRRRGQEARLRCSPMKGHSHVYWYRQLPEEGLKFMVYLQKENIIDESGMPKERFSAEFPKEGPSILRIQQVVRGDSAAYFCASSPGGGPYTFGSGTRLTVV.

This chain joins TRBV7-9 and TRBJ2-2, with TRBD2 matching over 14 bases. V shed 5 bases, J shed 4 bases, and the junction held 12 bases outside the gene matches. Germline V gene data show CDR1 as SEHNR and CDR2 as FQNEAQ (reference sequence). The CDR3 has 19 amino acids. This chain's CDR3 is CASSQQTSGRAAGTGELFF. As DNA, the CDR3 is TGTGCCAGCAGCCAACAGACTAGCGGGAGGGCCGCTGGCACCGGGGAGCTGTTTTTT.

CDR3 DNA: TGTGCCATCAGTGAGGCGACAGGGGCAGGCGTTCAGCCCCAGCATTTT. This gives the protein CAISEATGAGVQPQHF. The chain couples TRBV10-3 to TRBJ1-5, with 8 bases aligning to TRBD1. Germline CDR1 and CDR2: ENHRY and SYGVKD. Trimming cost V 2 bases and J 6 bases; bases outside gene matches: 9. This CDR3 has 16 amino acids.

In regard to this clonotype: This clone may be a read error of a much larger clone one base away. The chain combines TRBV7-2 with TRBJ1-4; D is unresolved. This CDR3 is 14 amino acids long. From germline, CDR1 is SGHTA and CDR2 FQGNSA. V was cut by 5 bases and J by 8 bases, with 15 bases left in between. The CDR3 spells CASSLYVSTEKLFF. The CDR3 bases are TGTGCCAGCAGCCTCTATGTGTCAACCGAAAAACTGTTTTTT.

This clonotype was seen ten or more times. The V gene is TRBV7-9, the J gene TRBJ1-2; the D gene is possibly TRBD1 (5 bases). Trimming pared 1 base from V and 0 bases from J, leaving 9 bases between. The CDR3 length is 15 residues. In germline, CDR1 is SEHNR, CDR2 FQNEAQ (reference sequence). CDR3 DNA sequence: TGTGCCAGCAGCTTAGTACAAGGGGCTAACTATGGCTACACCTTC. It specifies CASSLVQGANYGYTF.

The chain links TRBV12-3 or TRBV12-4 to TRBJ1-1, with D tentatively TRBD1 (6 bases). The length of the CDR3 is 14 residues. V lost 6 bases and J lost 4, with 15 bases in between. The CDR3 protein is CASRRYRAGTEAFF. In DNA, the CDR3 is TGTGCCAGCAGGCGCTACAGGGCGGGCACTGAAGCTTTCTTT.

This rearrangement joins TRBV7-2 to TRBJ2-7, with D possibly called TRBD1 or TRBD2 (5 bases each). Germline CDR1 reads SGHTA; CDR2 reads FQGNSA. V lost 5 bases to trimming and J lost 6 bases, with 14 bases between them. The CDR3 length is 13 residues. The CDR3 sequence: CASSPGTPGEQYF. Written as DNA, the CDR3 is TGTGCCAGCAGCCCCGGGACCCCGGGCGAGCAGTACTTC.

The sample holds a few counts of this clonotype. The chain is built from TRBV13 and TRBJ1-1; TRBD1 might be the D (5 bases). The germline V gene has CDR1 PRHDT and CDR2 FYEKMQ (reference sequence). This CDR3 is 12 amino acids long. Trimming pared 11 bases from V and 4 bases from J, leaving 14 bases between. Here the CDR3 reads CAGGDVGTEAFF. CDR3 bases: TGTGCCGGGGGGGATGTGGGCACTGAAGCTTTCTTT.

The V gene is TRBV29-1, the J gene TRBJ2-7, with 7 bases identical to TRBD2. CDR1 SQVTM and CDR2 ANQGSEA come from the germline V gene. V was clipped by 5 bases and J by 6 bases; unmatched bases: 13. CDR3 size: 14 residues. As DNA, the CDR3 is TGCAGCGTTTCTATAAGCGGGATGGGGGGCGAGCAGTACTTC. Amino acids: CSVSISGMGGEQYF.